The 13 T cell receptor beta chains below come from one sample, sequenced in a study of blood T cell repertoires in COVID-19 (dated by TCRdb to about 2020). Library preparation employed the immunoSEQ multiplex PCR assay. Drawn from immuneACCESS, this table holds only the in-frame rearrangements with V and J called that TCRdb kept. Clones are partly lost; checked studies trace under half to an unresolved V gene and leave the rest unexplained. A total of under 200,000 clones appear in this sample, 86% of them only once. Approximately 10% of the sample belongs to the ten largest clones. The sequencing input was peripheral blood. The source is a woman aged 60 to 75 with COVID-19, enrolled during active disease.

This clone has only a few counts. The germline gene is not matched at one end of the junction; a read error may be the cause. J is TRBJ2-7 and V is TRBV18; 9 nucleotides agree with TRBD2. The CDR3 is made up of 12 amino acids. Germline V gene lookup returns CDR1 KGHSH and CDR2 LQKENI. CDR3 nucleotide sequence: TGTGCCAGCTCACCACATCTAGCGGGACCTCGTTTC. This encodes CASSPHLAGPRF.

V is TRBV3-1 (or the pseudogene TRBV3-2) and J is TRBJ2-7; 8 bases align to TRBD2. Trimming at V came to 0 bases and at J to 2 bases, leaving 6 bases not matched to a gene. The CDR3 runs 16 residues. Per the germline V gene, CDR1 is LGHDT and CDR2 is YNNKEL (reference sequence). The CDR3 DNA follows: TGTGCCAGCAGCCAAGATCCAGCGGGAGCCCCCTACGAGCAGTACTTC. It yields the protein CASSQDPAGAPYEQYF.

This chain links TRBV5-6 with TRBJ2-5; 7 nucleotides match TRBD1. The V and J ends lost 4 bases and 0 bases, in that order; junction bases with no gene match: 15. Germline CDR1 reads SGHDT; CDR2 reads YYEEEE. This CDR3 has 18 amino acids. CDR3 region: CASSATPWAGGYQETQYF. The CDR3 coding sequence is TGTGCCAGCAGCGCGACCCCATGGGCAGGGGGATACCAAGAGACCCAGTACTTC.

The rearrangement uses TRBV5-1 and TRBJ2-3; TRBD2 matches 7 bases. CDR3 length equals 14 residues. CDR1 is SGHRS and CDR2 is YFSETQ in the germline V gene. Losses at the gene ends were 5 bases for V and 3 bases for J; bases not matched to a gene: 6. This CDR3 is CASRREYGTDTQYF. The CDR3 nucleotides are TGCGCCAGCAGGCGGGAGTATGGGACAGATACGCAGTATTTT.

For this clone: Other DNA sequences within the sample encode an identical CDR3. The rearrangement links TRBV11-3 to TRBJ1-2; D is undetermined. V lost 3 bases and J lost 7, with 6 bases in between. Per germline, CDR1 SGHNT and CDR2 YENEEA. The CDR3 is 11 amino acids. CDR3 nucleotides: TGTGCCAGCAGCTTGGGCCGTGGCTACACCTTC. Its translation is CASSLGRGYTF.

The V gene is TRBV25-1, the J gene TRBJ1-2; D remains ambiguous. This CDR3 region has 13 residues. Trimming pared 4 bases from V and 4 bases from J, leaving 10 bases between. Germline CDR1 and CDR2: MGHDK and SYGVNS. CDR3 sequence reads: CASSGRDTYGYTF. CDR3 bases: TGTGCCAGCAGTGGCCGGGATACCTATGGCTACACCTTC.

The chain combines TRBV7-9 with TRBJ1-5; tentative D call: TRBD1 (6 bases). The length of the CDR3 is 13 residues. Germline-derived CDR1 and CDR2 are SEHNR and FQNEAQ (reference sequence). Trimming removed 4 bases at V and 4 bases at J, with 8 bases between. Written as DNA, the CDR3 is TGTGCCAGCAGCTCTCAGGGGAATCAGCCCCAGCATTTT. Translated, it gives CASSSQGNQPQHF.

This chain uses TRBV7-9 with TRBJ2-2, with a possible D match to TRBD2 (7 bases). Trimming removed 2 bases at V and 5 bases at J, with 9 bases between. This CDR3 is built from 14 residues. Germline CDR1 and CDR2: SEHNR and FQNEAQ (reference sequence). CDR3 residues: CASSLRGATGELFF. The CDR3, as DNA: TGTGCCAGCAGCTTACGGGGGGCGACCGGGGAGCTGTTTTTT.

This chain links TRBV10-3 with TRBJ2-7; 9 positions match TRBD1. The CDR3 contains 17 residues. Germline-derived CDR1 and CDR2 are ENHRY and SYGVKD. After removal of 11 bases from V and 4 bases from J, the junction contained 21 bases not matched to a gene. CDR3 protein: CAVKRTAEGQGSYEQYF. CDR3 nucleotide sequence: TGTGCCGTCAAACGGACCGCTGAGGGACAGGGAAGTTACGAGCAGTACTTC.

The rearrangement uses TRBV28 and TRBJ2-7; 10 positions agree with TRBD1. CDR1 and CDR2 (germline): MDHEN, SYDVKM. This CDR3 is 15 amino acids long. The junction had 10 bases not matched to a gene; V was cut back by 4 bases and J by 7 bases. The CDR3 nucleotides read TGTGCCAGCAGTTCGCCGGGACAGGGGATGAGGGAGCAGTACTTC. This gives the protein CASSSPGQGMREQYF.

The chain couples TRBV9 to TRBJ1-1; 9 nucleotides match TRBD1. Germline V CDR1 and CDR2: SGDLS, YYNGEE. Trimming at V came to 4 bases and at J to 5 bases, leaving 9 bases not matched to a gene. The CDR3 totals 15 residues. The CDR3 coding sequence is TGTGCCAGCAGCACCTTGACAGGGGGGAGGACTGAAGCTTTCTTT. Translated, it gives CASSTLTGGRTEAFF.

The CDR3 coding sequence is TGTGCCAGCAGCTTCCTCCGGGATCAGCCCCAGCATTTT. Its translation: CASSFLRDQPQHF. The rearrangement uses TRBV7-9 and TRBJ1-5; D unresolved. The germline gives CDR1 SEHNR, CDR2 FQNEAQ (reference sequence). CDR3 size: 13 residues. V dropped 3 bases and J dropped 5 bases, with 8 bases sitting between them.

Worth noting for this clone: The sample carries other DNA sequences with the same CDR3. The V and J genes are TRBV29-1 and TRBJ2-7; 7 nucleotides agree with TRBD1. The CDR3 has 11 residues. Germline-derived CDR1 and CDR2 are SQVTM and ANQGSEA. The V and J ends lost 7 bases and 2 bases, in that order; junction bases with no gene match: 2. This CDR3 is CSGGQAYEQYF. CDR3 DNA sequence: TGCAGCGGAGGACAGGCCTACGAGCAGTACTTC.